This T cell receptor (beta chain) was captured by sequencing in a study of cytomegalovirus exposure and HLA in healthy donors (TCRdb year 2017). Describing the broader study: According to an earlier analysis of 587 of the donors, roughly 180 million T cells yielded 117 million unique TCR beta sequences and 250 to 350 Gb of sequence data. An early release that covered around 590 HLA-typed donors contained approximately 290 gigabases of sequencing data and roughly 84 million unique TCR sequences. Of the approximately 370 genotyped donors, 65% to 90% were placed in the genetic ancestry cluster associated with self-reported Caucasian donors. The study was designed to test whether signatures of past pathogen exposure could be identified by cataloging public T cell receptors. The T cell repertoires of 670 or so subjects were profiled by immunosequencing and related to cytomegalovirus serostatus. In addition to the first cohort of around 670 subjects, a separate validation cohort of over 90 different subjects was used. To predict cytomegalovirus infection status, the study brought together high-throughput TCR immunosequencing, statistical association of individual TCRs with disease status, and machine learning. A later analysis re-analyzed previously published TCR beta repertoires from about 600 donors and added high-resolution HLA genotyping to study TCR occurrence patterns. In the later analysis, no new phenotypic data were used to find candidate immune exposures; instead, reliance was placed on TCR beta sequences and their occurrence across donors. An earlier analysis of approximately 500 of the donors applied high-throughput TCR beta sequencing to assess whether each TCR beta V gene segment acted as functional or pseudogenic. Donor age, sex, ethnicity and CMV serostatus were compiled together with the repertoire data. In a later genetic analysis, genome-wide SNP genotypes for 398 of the 666 donors were used, and that subset was treated as a discovery cohort. Every discovery cohort repertoire had been produced on one sequencing platform. Both class I and class II loci were covered by HLA typing, at four-digit resolution. Typing coverage varied by locus: roughly 629-640 donors for A, B, C, DRB1 and DQB1; approximately 520 for DQA1; around 570 for DPA1; around 450 for DPB1. Because of strong linkage in the cohort, a few DR-DQ haplotypes were treated as single units for association and clustering. On average, around 200,000 unique TCR beta nucleotide sequences were sequenced per donor among 300 to 500 genotyped donors of the cohort, with 15% to 20% of those sequences being non-productive.

Study-level results and caveats: According to a later analysis, parvovirus B19, influenza, CMV and Epstein-Barr virus appeared linked to several top co-occurrence clusters. The only immune exposure information available for the cohort was CMV serostatus. In vitro tests confirmed that three of the cytomegalovirus-associated TCR beta chains recognize cytomegalovirus antigens. An association between a missense DCLRE1C variant and V-gene and J-gene trimming of TCR beta chains was found in a later genetic analysis and replicated in an independent cohort. In a later analysis, the rate of TCR association differed among HLA loci, with DRB1 alleles having the most associated TCRs and HLA-C alleles having the fewest. In both the original and validation cohorts, the classifier was reported to diagnose cytomegalovirus status with high specificity and sensitivity. A later analysis found that HLA-associated TCR beta chains were more clonally expanded and had lower generation probabilities than equally common non-associated chains. The cohort was sequenced for TCR beta chains only, and without alpha or paired-chain data the features that could be detected were limited. Some 16 rarely observed V segments, including chromosome 9 orphons, were excluded from the earlier analysis of a few hundred of the donors because counts were too low. Broadly in line with IMGT annotations, most TCR beta V segments showed up in productive rearrangements about 87% or about 30% of the time in an earlier analysis of around 550 of the donors. In the study, some 180 TCR beta chains were listed as associated with cytomegalovirus. A group of highly shared sequence variants was considered likely to be a technical artifact of the sequencing pipeline. Assigning TCR associations to individual alleles was difficult when HLA alleles, especially DR and DQ, strongly co-occurred. Because some donors lacked HLA typing at each locus, the association tests relied only on the typed subset. At a false discovery rate of 0.05, a later analysis linked fewer than 20,000 TCR beta sequences to specific HLA alleles. Roughly uniform sequencing depth across donors was assumed in presence/absence analyses, although this assumption may not hold. Linkage disequilibrium might explain the correlated functional status among segregating V segments, but an unknown experimental factor could not be excluded. While some public TCRs were present in many individuals, most TCR sequences turned up only very rarely across donors. According to the authors, the approach could potentially be generalized to other disease states and immunological phenotypes. A later genetic analysis reported fewer N-insertions in productive TCRs among donors in an Asian-associated ancestry cluster than the roughly 670-donor mean. A later analysis found that most CMV-associated TCR beta chains appeared HLA-restricted, with HLA associations seemingly driven largely by CMV exposure. A further reported finding was that TCR beta sequences accurately predicted the HLA-A and HLA-B alleles for most subjects in the first cohort.

This clone occurred a few times. The clone's antigen remains unknown. No base quality values were provided; no much bigger clone lies one nucleotide off. Libraries came from the immunoSEQ multiplex PCR assay. The multiplex PCR relied on a mix of 60 forward primers for TCR Vbeta segments and 13 reverse primers for TCR Jbeta segments. The CDR3 region of rearranged TCR beta genes was amplified from genomic DNA by a multiplex PCR assay. The amplified TCR beta libraries were sequenced on the Illumina HiSeq System as 87-base-pair reads. Processing in the source paper ran as follows. Across the roughly 640 repertoires, a later analysis counted approximately 83 million unique TCR beta chains, roughly 11 million of which were shared by at least two donors. A nearest-neighbor algorithm error-corrected the raw reads and collapsed the reads into unique sequences, merging closely related sequences to remove PCR and sequencing errors. To assign V, D and J gene segments, CDR3 sequences were aligned to IMGT reference sequences. For a sequence to be retained, a match of at least six nucleotides was required to both a V gene segment and a J gene segment. A rearrangement was called productive if the CDR3 had no stop codons and remained in frame with V and J, and every other rearrangement was called non-productive. CDR3 was defined according to IMGT convention as the region running from the second conserved V-encoded cysteine to the conserved J-encoded phenylalanine. The earlier analysis of around 640 of the donors excluded sequences that lacked an unambiguous match to a single V gene segment. An earlier analysis of 587 of the donors called V segments functional above 56.7% productive rearrangements and segregating when the between-donor standard deviation exceeded 5%. To diagnose cytomegalovirus status from the catalog of TCR beta chain sequences, a statistical classification framework was built. In a later analysis, TCR nucleotide sequences were compared against IMGT/GENE-DB human TR gene sequences so that V and J genes could be assigned. A later analysis assigned CDR3 sequences and most-parsimonious VDJ recombination scenarios with the TCRdist pipeline. In a later analysis, each TCR beta chain was defined by its CDR3 amino acid sequence together with its V-gene family, and reads without a unique V-gene family were excluded. In a later analysis, around 650 highly shared, low-generation-probability nucleotide sequences were removed to address suspected cross-contamination and a sequencing artifact. In a later analysis, a clonal expansion index was calculated for each public chain from normalized within-repertoire ranks of inferred template counts. A later analysis computed generation probabilities with a VDJ recombination model fitted to out-of-frame rearrangements, and checked the results against IGoR. A later analysis scored TCR-TCR, TCR-HLA and TCR-CMV co-occurrence with hypergeometric tests, applying a repertoire-size bias correction to TCR pairs. A later analysis estimated false discovery rates by permuting HLA or CMV assignments 20 times. In a later analysis, co-occurring TCRs were grouped using DBSCAN, with TCRdist sequence similarity added in when clustering inside HLA-allele-positive subsets. For co-occurrence clustering, repertoires with fewer than 30,000 or more than 120,000 public chains were excluded, along with five repertoires with anomalous nucleotide sharing. TCRdb took this table from immuneACCESS and kept in-frame rearrangements with V and J called. Such tables lack part of the clones; where checked against another copy, unresolved V genes explain under half of the gap, and the rest is unexplained. Clone size and the V and J calls come from that table; the DNA yielded D and trimming. The sample table records some 180,000 clones; roughly 85% of these occur just once. The ten largest account for under 4.5% of the sample.

In total, just over 650 healthy bone marrow donors made up the cohort. Cohort members were all nominally healthy when sampled, although unrecorded immune exposures were likely present. The donor tested CMV seropositive and was one of the 289 seropositive cohort members. Every donor gave a peripheral blood sample, and the peripheral blood mononuclear cells from that sample were used for TCR beta sequencing. Genomic DNA was extracted from the blood cell samples with the Qiagen DNeasy Blood Extraction Kit. The sequenced sample was PBMCs. The sequence was collected from a woman younger than 45 in good health and CMV-seropositive.

The nucleotides read TGTGCCAGCAGTGAATGGGAGGACGGTCACTCTGGAAACACCATATATTTT. Its translation is CASSEWEDGHSGNTIYF. The V and J genes are TRBV25-1 and TRBJ1-3, with the D segment identity uncertain. Including cysteine and phenylalanine, the CDR3 has 17 amino acids. Only CDR3 DNA is held: 51 bases, read in frame from base 1. The germline V gene yields MGHDK for CDR1 and SYGVNS for CDR2. Cut back by 1 base and 0 bases, the V and J ends lie 13 bases apart.